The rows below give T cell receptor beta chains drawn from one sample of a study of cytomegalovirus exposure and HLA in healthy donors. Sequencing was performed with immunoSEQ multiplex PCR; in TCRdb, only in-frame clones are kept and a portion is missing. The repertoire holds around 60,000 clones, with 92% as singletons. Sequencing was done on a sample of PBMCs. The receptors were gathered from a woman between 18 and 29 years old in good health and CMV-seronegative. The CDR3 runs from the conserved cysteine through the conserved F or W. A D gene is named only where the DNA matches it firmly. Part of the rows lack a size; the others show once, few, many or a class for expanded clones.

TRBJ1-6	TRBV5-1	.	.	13	TGCGCCAGCAGCCTCAGGTACAATTCACCCCTCCACTTT	CASSLRYNSPLHF
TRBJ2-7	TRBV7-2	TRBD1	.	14	TGTGCCAGCAGCCCAAGGGACAGAAGGTACGAGCAGTACTTC	CASSPRDRRYEQYF
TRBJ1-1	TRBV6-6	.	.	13	TGTGCCAGCAGCCCGACAGCGAACACTGAAGCTTTCTTT	CASSPTANTEAFF
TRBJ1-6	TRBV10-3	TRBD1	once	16	TGTGCCATCAGTGAGTCGGAAGGGGGCGGGAATTCACCCCTCCACTTT	CAISESEGGGNSPLHF
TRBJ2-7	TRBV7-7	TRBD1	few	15	TGTGCTAGCAGCATACGACAGGGGGCAGGGTACGAGCAGTACTTC	CASSIRQGAGYEQYF
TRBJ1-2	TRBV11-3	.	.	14	TGTGCCAGCAGCTTAGGCGGAGCCCTCTATGGCTACACCTTC	CASSLGGALYGYTF
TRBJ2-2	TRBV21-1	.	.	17	TGTGCCAGCAGCAAAGTTGGCCGTGACAGGGCTTCTAGGGAGCTGTTTTTT	CASSKVGRDRASRELFF
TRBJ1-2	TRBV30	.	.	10	TGTGCCTGGAGCCCCGTTGGCTACACCTTC	CAWSPVGYTF
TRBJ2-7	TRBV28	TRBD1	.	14	TGTGCCAGCAAAACCCCGGGACAGGTAGGCGAGCAGTACTTC	CASKTPGQVGEQYF
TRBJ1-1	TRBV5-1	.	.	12	TGCGCCAGCAGCACAGCGAACACTGAAGCTTTCTTT	CASSTANTEAFF
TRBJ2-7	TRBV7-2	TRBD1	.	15	TGTGCCAGCAGCTGGACCGGGACAGGGCGATACGAGCAGTACTTC	CASSWTGTGRYEQYF
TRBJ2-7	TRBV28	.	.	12	TGTGCCAGCAGTTTCCGAACAGCCGAGCAGTACTTC	CASSFRTAEQYF
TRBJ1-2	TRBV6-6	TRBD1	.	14	TGTGCCAGCAGTTCGACAGGGGGCTTTAGTGGCTACACCTTC	CASSSTGGFSGYTF
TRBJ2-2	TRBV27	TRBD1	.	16	TGTGCCAGCAGCCCCACCCTGACAGGGCACACCGGGGAGCTGTTTTTT	CASSPTLTGHTGELFF
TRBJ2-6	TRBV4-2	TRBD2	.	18	TGTGCCAGCAGCCCGGGGACTAGCGGGAGTTCGGGGGCCAACGTCCTGACTTTC	CASSPGTSGSSGANVLTF
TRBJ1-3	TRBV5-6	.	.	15	TGTGCCAGCAGCTTGGAACTAGGGTTCGGAAACACCATATATTTT	CASSLELGFGNTIYF
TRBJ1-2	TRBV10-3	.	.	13	TGTGCCATCAGTGAGGAACAGATCTATGGCTACACCTTC	CAISEEQIYGYTF
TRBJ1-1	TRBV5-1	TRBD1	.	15	TGCGCCAGCAGCCGAGGACAGGGAGTGGGTACTGAAGCTTTCTTT	CASSRGQGVGTEAFF
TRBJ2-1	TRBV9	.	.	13	TGTGCCAGCAGCGCATACACCTACAATGAGCAGTTCTTC	CASSAYTYNEQFF
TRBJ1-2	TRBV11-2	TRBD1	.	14	TGTGCCAGCAGCCGCCGGGACAGCTCCTATGGCTACACCTTC	CASSRRDSSYGYTF
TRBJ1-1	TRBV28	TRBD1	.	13	TGTGCCAGCAGAGTGACAGGGTACACTGAAGCTTTCTTT	CASRVTGYTEAFF
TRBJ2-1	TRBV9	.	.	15	TGTGCCAGCAGCCCTGGACGGACAGGACTACAAGAGCAGTTCTTC	CASSPGRTGLQEQFF
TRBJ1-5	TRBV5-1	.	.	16	TGCGCCAGCAGCCCTTGGGCAGAGTATAGCAATCAGCCCCAGCATTTT	CASSPWAEYSNQPQHF
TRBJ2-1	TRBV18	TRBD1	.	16	TGTGCCAGCTCACTCGAAACGGGACAGGGGAGCAATGAGCAGTTCTTC	CASSLETGQGSNEQFF
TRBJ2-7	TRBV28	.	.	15	TGTGCCAGCAATACAGGTGAATCAACACCCTACGAGCAGTACTTC	CASNTGESTPYEQYF
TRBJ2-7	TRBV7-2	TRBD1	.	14	TGTGCCAGCAGCTTGGGGACAGGCACCTACGAGCAGTACTTC	CASSLGTGTYEQYF
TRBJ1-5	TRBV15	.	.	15	TGTGCCACCAGCGGAGACAGAGGAAACTATCAGCCCCAGCATTTT	CATSGDRGNYQPQHF
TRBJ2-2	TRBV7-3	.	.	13	TGTGCCAGCAGCAATCTTAACACCGGGGAGCTGTTTTTT	CASSNLNTGELFF
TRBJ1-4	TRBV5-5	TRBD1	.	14	TGTGCCAGCAGAACGGGACAGGGAGATGAAAAACTGTTTTTT	CASRTGQGDEKLFF
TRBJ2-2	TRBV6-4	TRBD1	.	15	TGTGCCACCTCAGCCGGGACAGGGGACACCGGGGAGCTGTTTTTT	CATSAGTGDTGELFF
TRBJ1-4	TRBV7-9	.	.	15	TGTGCCAGCAGCTTATACTCTACAACTAATGAAAAACTGTTTTTT	CASSLYSTTNEKLFF
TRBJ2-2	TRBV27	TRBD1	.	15	TGTGCCACAACCCTAGACAGGGTCGGCACCGGGGAGCTGTTTTTT	CATTLDRVGTGELFF
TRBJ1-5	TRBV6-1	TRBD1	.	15	TGTGCCAGCATCCTCGGGGGACAGGCAATCGAGCCCCAGCATTTT	CASILGGQAIEPQHF
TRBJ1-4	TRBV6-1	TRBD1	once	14	TGTGCCAGCACCGAGACAGGGGTAGGGGAAAAACTGTTTTTT	CASTETGVGEKLFF
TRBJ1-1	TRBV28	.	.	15	TGTGCCAGCAGCTCCCCGGGACTCCAGAACACTGAAGCTTTCTTT	CASSSPGLQNTEAFF
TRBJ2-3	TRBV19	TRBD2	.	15	TGTGCCAGTAGTATGGGGGGGAACGGGTACGATACGCAGTATTTT	CASSMGGNGYDTQYF
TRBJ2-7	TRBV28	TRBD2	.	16	TGTGCCAGCAGTTCTCTAGCGGGAGTAGGGATGGTGGAGCAGTACTTC	CASSSLAGVGMVEQYF
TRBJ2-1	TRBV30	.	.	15	TGTGCCTGGGGCTCCGGGAACCCGATCTACAATGAGCAGTTCTTC	CAWGSGNPIYNEQFF
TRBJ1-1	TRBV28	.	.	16	TGTGCCAGCAGTTTATTCGGGGGGCCAGGGGACACTGAAGCTTTCTTT	CASSLFGGPGDTEAFF
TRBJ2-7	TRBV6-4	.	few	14	TGTGCCAGCAGTTGGCGACAAGTCTCCCACGAGCAGTACTTC	CASSWRQVSHEQYF
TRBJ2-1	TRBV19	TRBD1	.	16	TGTGCCAGTAGTGTGACAGGGGGCAACTCCTACAATGAGCAGTTCTTC	CASSVTGGNSYNEQFF
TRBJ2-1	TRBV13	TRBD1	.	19	TGTGCCAGCAGCTCTCCCCGGACCACGACAGGGAGCTCCTACAATGAGCAGTTCTTC	CASSSPRTTTGSSYNEQFF